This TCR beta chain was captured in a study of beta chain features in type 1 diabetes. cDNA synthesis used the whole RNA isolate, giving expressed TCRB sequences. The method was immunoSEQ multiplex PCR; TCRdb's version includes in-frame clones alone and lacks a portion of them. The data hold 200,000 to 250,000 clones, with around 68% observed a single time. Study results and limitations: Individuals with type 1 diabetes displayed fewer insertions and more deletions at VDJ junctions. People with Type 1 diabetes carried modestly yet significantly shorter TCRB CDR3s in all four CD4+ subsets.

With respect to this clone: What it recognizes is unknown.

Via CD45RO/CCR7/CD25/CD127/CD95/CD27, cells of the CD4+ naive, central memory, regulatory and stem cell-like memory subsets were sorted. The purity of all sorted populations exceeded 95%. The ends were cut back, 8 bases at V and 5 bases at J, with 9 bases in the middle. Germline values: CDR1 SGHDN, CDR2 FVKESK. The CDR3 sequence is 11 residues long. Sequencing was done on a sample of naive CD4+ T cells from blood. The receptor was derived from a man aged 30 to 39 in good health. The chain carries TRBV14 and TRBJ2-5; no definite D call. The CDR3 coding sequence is TGTGCCAGCGCAAGGGCCGAGACCCAGTACTTC. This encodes CASARAETQYF. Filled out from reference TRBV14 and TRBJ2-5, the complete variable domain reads EAGVTQFPSHSVIEKGQTVTLRCDPISGHDNLYWYRRVMGKEIKFLLHFVKESKQDESGMPNNRFLAERTGGTYSTLKVQPAELEDSGVYFCASARAETQYFGPGTRLLVL.